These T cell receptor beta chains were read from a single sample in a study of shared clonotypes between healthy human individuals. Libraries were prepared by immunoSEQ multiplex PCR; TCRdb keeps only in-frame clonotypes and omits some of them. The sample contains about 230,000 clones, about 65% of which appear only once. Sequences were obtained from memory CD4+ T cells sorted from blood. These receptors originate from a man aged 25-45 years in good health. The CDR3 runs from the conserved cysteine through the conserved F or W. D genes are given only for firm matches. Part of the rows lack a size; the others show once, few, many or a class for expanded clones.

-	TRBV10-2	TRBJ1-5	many	TGCGCCAGCAGTGAGTCGCGGCAGAGCAATCAGCCCCAGCATTTT	CASSESRQSNQPQHF
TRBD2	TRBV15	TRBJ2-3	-	TGTGCCACCAGCAGAGAATACAAGGGACTAGCGGGAGGGCCAGATACGCAGTATTTT	CATSREYKGLAGGPDTQYF
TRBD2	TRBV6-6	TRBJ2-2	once	TGTGCCACCCTAGCCCGCGGGAGCACCGGGGAGCTGTTTTTT	CATLARGSTGELFF
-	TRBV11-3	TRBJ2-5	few	TGTGCCAGCAGCTACAACCAAGAGACCCAGTACTTC	CASSYNQETQYF
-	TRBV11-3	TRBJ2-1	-	TGTGCCAGCAGCCTGTTTTGCGGGGGCGAGGAGTGTGAGCAGTTCTTC	CASSLFCGGEECEQFF
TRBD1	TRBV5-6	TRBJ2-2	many	TGTGCCAGCAGCCGTCCGACAGGGTCCACCGGGGAGCTGTTTTTT	CASSRPTGSTGELFF
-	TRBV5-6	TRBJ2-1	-	TGTGCCAGCAGACCGGGTCCCCCCTACAATGAGCAGTTCTTC	CASRPGPPYNEQFF
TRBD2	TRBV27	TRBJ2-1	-	TGTGCCAGCCCCTCAACGGGGAGGGGCGGGAGGGGTATAAATGAGCAGTTCTTC	CASPSTGRGGRGINEQFF
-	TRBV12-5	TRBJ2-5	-	TGTGCTAGTGGTTTAGCGGATGAAGAGACCCAGTACTTC	CASGLADEETQYF
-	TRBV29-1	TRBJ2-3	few	TGCAGCGTTGAAGCAGGAGGGCCCTCTACGACTAGCACAGATACGCAGTATTTT	CSVEAGGPSTTSTDTQYF
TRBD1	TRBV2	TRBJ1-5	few	TGTGCCAGCAGTGTGGGACAGGGCCCCAATCAGCCCCAGCATTTT	CASSVGQGPNQPQHF
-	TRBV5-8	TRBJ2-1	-	TGTGCCAGCACCCTGGACAGACTCAATGAGCAGTTCTTC	CASTLDRLNEQFF